These 15 T cell receptor beta chains came from one sample sequenced in a study of blood T cell repertoires in COVID-19. Profiling relied on immunoSEQ multiplex PCR, and the TCRdb table lists in-frame clones only, not all of them. The sample gives 68,000 or so clones, roughly 89% of which show up once; roughly 8% is in the top ten. The specimen sequenced was peripheral blood. Receptor source: a man in his fifties with active COVID-19.

The V and J genes are TRBV27 and TRBJ1-4, with a possible D match to TRBD1 (5 bases). Germline V gene sequence: CDR1 MNHEY, CDR2 SMNVEV (reference sequence). CDR3 length: 14 residues. Trimming cost V 3 bases and J 5 bases, with 10 bases left between them. In nucleotides, the CDR3 is TGTGCCAGCAGTTTTGGGACTGGGAATGAAAAACTGTTTTTT. As protein: CASSFGTGNEKLFF.

The CDR3 DNA follows: TGTGCCAGCAGTTACTCTGGCGGGAGTGAGCAGTTCTTC. Amino acids: CASSYSGGSEQFF. The chain recombines TRBV6-5 with TRBJ2-1; 7 bases are a match to TRBD2. V gave up 0 bases and J gave up 9 bases; unmatched junction bases: 2. This CDR3 is built from 13 residues. Germline CDR1 MNHEY, CDR2 SVGAGI.

The CDR3 bases are TGCGCCAGCAGTTTGACCGGGACAGACTACGAGCAGTACTTC. The encoded protein is CASSLTGTDYEQYF. The J gene is TRBJ2-7, the V gene TRBV5-1, with 7 bases aligning to TRBD1. This CDR3 is built from 14 residues. Unmatched junction bases numbered 8, after V lost 5 bases and J lost 3 bases. The germline V gene has CDR1 SGHRS and CDR2 YFSETQ.

The chain joins TRBV18 to TRBJ1-4; no clear D. From germline, CDR1 is KGHSH and CDR2 LQKENI. Trimming pared 3 bases from V and 2 bases from J, leaving 7 bases between. CDR3 size: 14 residues. In DNA form, the CDR3 reads TGTGCCAGCTCACCCTGGCAGACTAATGAAAAACTGTTTTTT. Its translation: CASSPWQTNEKLFF.

The chain employs TRBV4-3 and TRBJ1-2; D is uncertain. There are 11 residues in the CDR3. Germline V lookup: CDR1 LGHNA, CDR2 YSLEER. V was cut by 0 bases and J by 7 bases, with 3 bases left in between. CDR3: CASSQDGGYTF. Written as DNA, the CDR3 is TGCGCCAGCAGCCAAGACGGTGGCTACACCTTC.

As regards this clone: A much larger clone lies a single base off, so this may be a read error. This chain links TRBV5-4 with TRBJ2-1; TRBD2 is a possible D gene (7 bases). The ends were cut back, 3 bases at V and 2 bases at J, with 9 bases in the middle. The V gene's germline CDR1 is SGHNT and CDR2 YYREEE (reference sequence). The CDR3 consists of 14 residues. The CDR3 DNA sequence: TGTGCCAGCAGCTCGGGGGGCCCCTACAATGAGCAGTTCTTC. Translating gives CASSSGGPYNEQFF.

This clone was counted between two and nine times. V and J are TRBV30 and TRBJ1-2; TRBD1 matches 7 bases. The germline V gene has CDR1 GTSNPN and CDR2 SVGIG (reference sequence). The CDR3 is made up of 15 amino acids. V gave up 2 bases and J gave up 3 bases; unmatched junction bases: 9. The CDR3 DNA reads TGTGCCTGGAGTATCGGTCACAGGGGCTACTATGGCTACACCTTC. Its translation is CAWSIGHRGYYGYTF.

This clone is a singleton in its sample. V usage is TRBV5-6 and J usage is TRBJ1-4; D remains ambiguous. The V and J ends lost 4 bases and 5 bases respectively, with 18 bases between them. CDR1 and CDR2 from the germline V gene are SGHDT and YYEEEE. This CDR3 has 16 amino acids. CDR3 nucleotide sequence: TGTGCCAGCAGCATTGACATTTCGGGGATCAATGAAAAACTGTTTTTT. As protein: CASSIDISGINEKLFF.

The gene calls are TRBV7-2 and TRBJ1-4, with 11 bases matching TRBD1. Germline values: CDR1 SGHTA, CDR2 FQGNSA. The CDR3 covers 14 residues. J lost 10 bases, V lost 7 bases, and 8 bases had no gene match. The CDR3 DNA sequence: TGTGCCAGCAACCCGGGACAGGGGGGAGGAAAACTGTTTTTT. Translation gives CASNPGQGGGKLFF. Drawing the rest from reference TRBV7-2 and TRBJ1-4, the complete variable domain is GAGVSQSPSNKVTEKGKDVELRCDPISGHTALYWYRQSLGQGLEFLIYFQGNSAPDKSGLPSDRFSAERTGGSVSTLTIQRTQQEDSAVYLCASNPGQGGGKLFFGSGTQLSVL.

The chain has TRBV19 and TRBJ2-3; 7 nucleotides match TRBD1. CDR1 LNHDA and CDR2 SQIVND come from the germline V gene (reference sequence). V shed 7 bases, J shed 2 bases, and the junction held 15 bases outside the gene matches. The CDR3 contains 17 residues. CDR3 sequence reads: CASTLGPGQTYTDTQYF. Here the CDR3 DNA reads TGTGCCAGTACCCTAGGCCCGGGACAGACATACACAGATACGCAGTATTTT.

The CDR3 DNA follows: TGTGCCAGCAGTGAAGCTTCACTAGCGGAGACCCAGTACTTC. This codes for CASSEASLAETQYF. The chain recombines TRBV2 with TRBJ2-5; 7 bases map to TRBD2. CDR3 length equals 14 residues. Losses at the gene ends were 0 bases for V and 5 bases for J; bases not matched to a gene: 3. Germline loops: CDR1 SNHLY, CDR2 FYNNEI.

The chain uses TRBV19 and TRBJ2-1; TRBD2 matches 10 bases. CDR1 is LNHDA and CDR2 is SQIVND in the germline V gene (reference sequence). CDR3 size: 14 residues. After removal of 5 bases from V and 8 bases from J, the junction contained 6 bases not matched to a gene. The CDR3 DNA sequence: TGTGCCAGTAGTGGGTTAGCGGGGGGCTATGAGCAGTTCTTC. Translated: CASSGLAGGYEQFF.

J is TRBJ2-7 and V is TRBV10-3; 9 bases line up with TRBD2. There are 15 residues in the CDR3. Germline V gene lookup returns CDR1 ENHRY and CDR2 SYGVKD. Trimming removed 2 bases from V and 3 bases from J; junction bases left unmatched: 5. The CDR3 bases are TGTGCCATCAGTGAGGCCGGGACTAGCTACTACGAGCAGTACTTC. It is translated as CAISEAGTSYYEQYF.

CDR3 protein: CASSPRPSVNEQFF. DNA for the CDR3: TGCGCCAGCAGCCCCAGACCCAGCGTAAATGAGCAGTTCTTC. This chain uses TRBV4-1 with TRBJ2-1; D call uncertain. From germline, CDR1 is MGHRA and CDR2 YSYEKL. This CDR3 has 14 residues. The V end was cut by 4 bases, the J end by 7 bases, with 14 bases between.

The J gene is TRBJ2-7, the V gene TRBV18; 7 bases line up with TRBD1. CDR3 length equals 14 residues. Germline CDR1 and CDR2: KGHSH and LQKENI. The V gene end was trimmed by 1 base and the J gene end by 2 bases; junction bases not matched to a gene: 2. This chain's CDR3 is CASSPRDRAYEQYF. The CDR3 coding sequence is TGTGCCAGCTCACCACGAGACAGGGCCTACGAGCAGTACTTC.